Only a few counts were recorded for the clone carrying this T cell receptor (beta chain). The antigen remains unidentified. This entry belongs to a study of T cell responses to AZD1222 COVID-19 vaccine. Germline V CDR1 and CDR2: MNHEY, SVGAGI. J was trimmed by 4 bases and V by 5 bases; bases with no gene match: 3. The CDR3 extends over 14 amino acids. Generated by immunoSEQ multiplex PCR, the TCRdb table keeps only in-frame clones and is missing some. The sample includes around 99,000 clones, around nine tenths seen only once; the top ten take about 20%. Study-level results: Among those given AZD1222, only five or six were seropositive at baseline. The donors showed a predominance of white British ancestry and of females, with possible underestimation of clonal diversity. Unmutated variant regions are reportedly the target of nearly half of TCRs that are spike-specific.

The chain couples TRBV6-5 to TRBJ2-1, with 9 nucleotides matching TRBD2. The sequencing here drew on peripheral blood, taken on day 0 of AZD1222 vaccination. This receptor was taken from an adult in good health. CDR3 bases: TGTGCCAGCAGTCTAGCGGGGCGATACAATGAGCAGTTCTTC. Its protein is CASSLAGRYNEQFF.